These 16 T cell receptor beta chains were all obtained from the same sample, sequenced in a study of cytomegalovirus exposure and HLA in healthy donors. The PCR used 60 Vbeta and 13 Jbeta primers. The method was immunoSEQ multiplex PCR; TCRdb's version includes in-frame clones alone and lacks a portion of them. The sample lists about 130,000 clones; about two thirds were seen once. Sequenced input: PBMCs. These receptors came from a man aged 25 to 40 in good health and CMV-seronegative.

This clone was picked up a small number of times. The chain joins TRBV6-5 to TRBJ1-1; no definite D call. V was clipped by 5 bases and J by 1 base, with 11 bases between them. The CDR3 has 14 residues. Germline V lookup: CDR1 MNHEY, CDR2 SVGAGI. The CDR3: CASSELRGNTEAFF. In DNA form, the CDR3 reads TGTGCCAGCAGTGAACTGCGAGGGAACACTGAAGCTTTCTTT.

The chain has TRBV7-8 and TRBJ2-7; perhaps TRBD1 as D (5 bases). The CDR3 covers 13 residues. The V end lost 0 bases, the J end lost 3 bases, and 6 bases lay between the germline ends. Germline assignment: CDR1 SGHVS and CDR2 FQNEAQ. CDR3 sequence reads: CASSLARDYEQYF. CDR3 nucleotides: TGTGCCAGCAGCTTAGCCAGGGACTACGAGCAGTACTTC. The full variable domain, its missing parts supplied by reference TRBV7-8 and TRBJ2-7, is GAGVSQSPRYKVAKRGQDVALRCDPISGHVSLFWYQQALGQGPEFLTYFQNEAQLDKSGLPSDRFFAERPEGSVSTLKIQRTQQEDSAVYLCASSLARDYEQYFGPGTRLTVT.

CDR3 in amino acids: CASSTRLAASANYGYTF. In DNA form, the CDR3 reads TGTGCCAGTAGTACCCGATTAGCAGCCTCAGCTAACTATGGCTACACCTTC. This chain uses TRBV19 with TRBJ1-2; D is ambiguous. The CDR3 consists of 17 residues. Trimming shortened V by 4 bases and J by 0 bases, and 18 bases separated the two germline ends. Germline lookup yields CDR1 LNHDA and CDR2 SQIVND (reference sequence). The variable domain in full, with the rest retrieved from reference TRBV19 and TRBJ1-2, is DGGITQSPKYLFRKEGQNVTLSCEQNLNHDAMYWYRQDPGQGLRLIYYSQIVNDFQKGDIAEGYSVSREKKESFPLTVTSAQKNPTAFYLCASSTRLAASANYGYTFGSGTRLTVV.

J is TRBJ2-7 and V is TRBV10-1; tentative D call: TRBD2 (5 bases). Germline CDR1 is WNHNN and CDR2 is SYGVQD (reference sequence). The CDR3 is 13 residues long. The V end was cut by 8 bases, the J end by 5 bases, with 16 bases between. DNA for the CDR3: TGCGCCAGCCCCGGGAAGGTACGCCACGAGCAGTACTTC. Its protein product is CASPGKVRHEQYF.

Here the CDR3 DNA reads TGTGCCAGCAGCTTGTGGGGTACTAGCGGGGGGGTCGACGAGCAGTACTTC. As protein: CASSLWGTSGGVDEQYF. The chain is built from TRBV5-8 and TRBJ2-7, with TRBD2 matching over 13 bases. With 1 base clipped from V and 5 bases from J, the junction kept 9 bases outside the gene matches. The CDR3 is 17 amino acids. Germline V lookup: CDR1 SGHTS, CDR2 YDEGEE. Supplemented by reference TRBV5-8 and TRBJ2-7, the full variable domain reads EAGVTQSPTHLIKTRGQQATLRCSPISGHTSVYWYQQALGLGLQFLLWYDEGEERNRGNFPPRFSGRQFPNYSSELNVNALELEDSALYLCASSLWGTSGGVDEQYFGPGTRLTVT.

The CDR3 is CSVRLAGGRYTQYF. CDR3 bases: TGCAGCGTGAGACTAGCGGGGGGGCGATATACGCAGTATTTT. The chain links TRBV29-1 to TRBJ2-3; 14 nucleotides agree with TRBD2. This CDR3 has 14 residues. With 6 bases clipped from V and 7 bases from J, the junction kept 6 bases outside the gene matches. CDR1 and CDR2 from the germline V gene are SQVTM and ANQGSEA.

This clone has just a few counts. The chain recombines TRBV7-3 with TRBJ2-7, with a tentative D call TRBD1 (5 bases). This CDR3 is 14 amino acids long. V was trimmed by 2 bases and J by 0 bases, leaving 8 bases between them. In germline, CDR1 is SGHTA, CDR2 FQGTGA. This chain's CDR3 is CASSLGASSYEQYF. CDR3 nucleotide sequence: TGTGCCAGCAGCTTAGGGGCGAGCTCCTACGAGCAGTACTTC.

The gene calls are TRBV11-2 and TRBJ2-5, with 8 bases matching TRBD2. This CDR3 is built from 15 residues. Germline CDR1 SGHAT, CDR2 FQNNGV. V lost 2 bases, J lost 2 bases, and 4 bases stayed unmatched. In nucleotides, the CDR3 is TGTGCCAGCAGCTTAACGGGGGGGCGGCAAGAGACCCAGTACTTC. Protein product: CASSLTGGRQETQYF.

The sample holds a few counts of this clone. This chain connects TRBV5-1 to TRBJ2-3; TRBD1 matches at 11 bases. This CDR3 region has 16 residues. Germline assignment: CDR1 SGHRS and CDR2 YFSETQ. V shed 5 bases, J shed 3 bases, and the junction held 8 bases outside the gene matches. The chain's CDR3 is CASSRIGQGATDTQYF. CDR3 in DNA: TGCGCCAGCAGTCGTATCGGACAGGGGGCGACAGATACGCAGTATTTT.

This rearrangement joins TRBV19 to TRBJ1-5; a weak D match, TRBD1 (5 bases). Trimming stripped 6 bases from V and 0 bases from J, with 12 bases between. This CDR3 has 15 residues. Germline CDR1 is LNHDA and CDR2 is SQIVND (reference sequence). The CDR3 region has the DNA TGTGCCAGTAGGGAAAGACAGATTAGCAATCAGCCCCAGCATTTT. Encoded protein: CASRERQISNQPQHF.

The CDR3 here is CAWIPGHREQYF. The DNA of the CDR3 is TGTGCCTGGATCCCGGGACATAGGGAGCAGTACTTC. The rearrangement uses TRBV30 and TRBJ2-5; a weak D match, TRBD1 (6 bases). V was pared by 4 bases and J by 11 bases, with 17 bases between. This CDR3 region has 12 residues. Germline V lookup: CDR1 GTSNPN, CDR2 SVGIG (reference sequence).

The chain combines TRBV30 with TRBJ1-1, with 7 bases identical to TRBD1. The V segment lost 8 bases and the J segment 0 bases; nucleotides outside the gene matches: 6. This CDR3 has 13 residues. The germline CDR1 and CDR2 sequences are GTSNPN and SVGIG (reference sequence). The CDR3: CARDGQVNTEAFF. DNA for the CDR3: TGTGCCAGAGACGGACAGGTGAACACTGAAGCTTTCTTT.

The chain combines TRBV5-1 with TRBJ2-5, with D uncertain. Trimming stripped 4 bases from V and 2 bases from J, with 6 bases between. Germline CDR1 SGHRS, CDR2 YFSETQ. The CDR3 consists of 12 residues. CDR3 amino acids: CASSPGQETQYF. DNA of the CDR3: TGCGCCAGCAGCCCAGGTCAAGAGACCCAGTACTTC.

The gene calls are TRBV28 and TRBJ1-3, with 7 positions matching TRBD1. This CDR3 comprises 17 residues. Per the germline V gene, CDR1 is MDHEN and CDR2 is SYDVKM. J gave up 0 bases and V 5 bases, and 10 bases lay outside the gene matches. The CDR3 DNA reads as TGTGCCAGCAGTCCCAAACAGGGGCCAAGCTCTGGAAACACCATATATTTT. It translates to CASSPKQGPSSGNTIYF.

This clone has only a few counts. V and J are TRBV5-4 and TRBJ2-3; TRBD2 agrees at 8 bases. The CDR3 has 16 residues. The J segment lost 1 base and the V segment lost 4 bases, leaving 8 bases of the junction unmatched. Per germline, CDR1 SGHNT and CDR2 YYREEE (reference sequence). The CDR3 sequence is CASSPPPTSGTDTQYF. DNA of the CDR3: TGTGCCAGCAGCCCCCCGCCGACTAGCGGCACAGATACGCAGTATTTT.

V and J are TRBV7-6 and TRBJ1-5; the D gene is possibly TRBD1 (5 bases). Germline values: CDR1 SGHVS, CDR2 FNYEAQ. V was cut by 0 bases and J by 2 bases, with 8 bases left in between. The CDR3 extends over 15 amino acids. In DNA form, the CDR3 reads TGTGCCAGCAGCTTAGCGTGGGGGGGCAATCAGCCCCAGCATTTT. Protein product: CASSLAWGGNQPQHF. The variable domain in full, with the rest retrieved from reference TRBV7-6 and TRBJ1-5, is GAGVSQSPRYKVTKRGQDVALRCDPISGHVSLYWYRQALGQGPEFLTYFNYEAQQDKSGLPNDRFSAERPEGSISTLTIQRTEQRDSAMYRCASSLAWGGNQPQHFGDGTRLSIL.